This T cell receptor (beta chain) stems from a study of blood T cell repertoires in COVID-19. Study information: Material from acute and convalescent COVID-19 was sourced from the United States, Italy and Spain. In each case, the material was cDNA or gDNA derived from T cells, B-cell-depleted T cells, or PBMCs.

CDR1 SGHVS and CDR2 FNYEAQ come from the germline V gene. The CDR3 spans 15 residues. The V gene end was trimmed by 5 bases and the J gene end by 1 base; junction bases not matched to a gene: 2. Original handling: Cell counts per sample came from amplifying reference gene primers. Using immunoSEQ multiplex PCR, the repertoire was profiled, and TCRdb retains in-frame clones only, with some absent. That table gives V, J and clone size, and the DNA gave D and trimming. The sample records 250,000 or so clones, 88% being singletons. The TCR sequence derives from a woman in her forties who had recovered from COVID-19. The specimen sequenced was peripheral blood. This chain joins TRBV7-6 and TRBJ2-3; 11 positions agree with TRBD2. The CDR3 region has the DNA TGTGCCAGCAGCCAACTAGCGGGAGGCACAGATACGCAGTATTTT. Its translation: CASSQLAGGTDTQYF. Full variable domain (missing parts from reference TRBV7-6 and TRBJ2-3): GAGVSQSPRYKVTKRGQDVALRCDPISGHVSLYWYRQALGQGPEFLTYFNYEAQQDKSGLPNDRFSAERPEGSISTLTIQRTEQRDSAMYRCASSQLAGGTDTQYFGPGTRLTVL.